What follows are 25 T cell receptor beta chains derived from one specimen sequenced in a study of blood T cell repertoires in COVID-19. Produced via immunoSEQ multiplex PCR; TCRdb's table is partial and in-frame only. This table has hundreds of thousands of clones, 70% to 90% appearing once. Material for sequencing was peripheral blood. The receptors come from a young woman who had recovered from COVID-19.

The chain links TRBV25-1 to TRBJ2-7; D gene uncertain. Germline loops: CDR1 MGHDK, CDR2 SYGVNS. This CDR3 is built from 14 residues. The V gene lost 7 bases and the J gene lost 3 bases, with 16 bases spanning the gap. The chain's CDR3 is CASTSAEKNYEQYF. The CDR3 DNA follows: TGTGCCAGCACGAGCGCGGAGAAGAACTACGAGCAGTACTTC.

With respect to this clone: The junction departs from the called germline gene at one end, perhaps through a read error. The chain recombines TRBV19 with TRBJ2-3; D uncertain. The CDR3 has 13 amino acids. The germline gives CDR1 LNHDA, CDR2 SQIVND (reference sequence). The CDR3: CASSIFSRDTQYF. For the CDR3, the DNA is TGTGCCAGTAGTATATTTAGCAGAGATACGCAGTATTTT. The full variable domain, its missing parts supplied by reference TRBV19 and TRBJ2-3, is DGGITQSPKYLFRKEGQNVTLSCEQNLNHDAMYWYRQDPGQGLRLIYYSQIVNDFQKGDIAEGYSVSREKKESFPLTVTSAQKNPTAFYLCASSIFSRDTQYFGPGTRLTVL.

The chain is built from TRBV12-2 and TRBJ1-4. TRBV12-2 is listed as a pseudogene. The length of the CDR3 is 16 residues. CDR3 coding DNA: TGTGCAAGTCGCTTACCTTGCGGGGGCTGTGGTGAAAAACTGTTTTTT. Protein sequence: CASRLPCGGCGEKLFF.

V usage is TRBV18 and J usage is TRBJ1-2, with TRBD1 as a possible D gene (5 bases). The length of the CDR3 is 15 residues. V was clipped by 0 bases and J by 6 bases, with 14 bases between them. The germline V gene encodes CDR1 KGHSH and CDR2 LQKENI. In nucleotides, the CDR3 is TGTGCCAGCTCACCACCCCCTGGCAGGGTGGATGGCTACACCTTC. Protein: CASSPPPGRVDGYTF.

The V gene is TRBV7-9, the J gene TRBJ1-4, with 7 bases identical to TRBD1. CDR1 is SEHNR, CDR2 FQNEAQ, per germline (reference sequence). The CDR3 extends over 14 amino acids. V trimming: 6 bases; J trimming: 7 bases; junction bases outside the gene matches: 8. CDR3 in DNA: TGTGCCAGCAGTCCGACAGGGTTGGGTGAAAAACTGTTTTTT. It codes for CASSPTGLGEKLFF.

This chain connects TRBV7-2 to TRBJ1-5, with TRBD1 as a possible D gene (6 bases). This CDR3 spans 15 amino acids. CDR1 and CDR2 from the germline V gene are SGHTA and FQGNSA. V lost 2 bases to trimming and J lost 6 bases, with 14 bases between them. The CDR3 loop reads CASSLNMGAAQPQHF. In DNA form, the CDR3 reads TGTGCCAGCAGCTTAAATATGGGGGCTGCTCAGCCCCAGCATTTT.

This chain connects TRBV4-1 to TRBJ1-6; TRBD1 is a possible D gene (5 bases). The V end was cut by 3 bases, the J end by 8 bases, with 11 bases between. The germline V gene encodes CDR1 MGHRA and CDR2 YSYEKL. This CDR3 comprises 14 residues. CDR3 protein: CASSQEGQDSPLHF. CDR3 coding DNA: TGCGCCAGCAGCCAGGAGGGGCAGGATTCACCCCTCCACTTT.

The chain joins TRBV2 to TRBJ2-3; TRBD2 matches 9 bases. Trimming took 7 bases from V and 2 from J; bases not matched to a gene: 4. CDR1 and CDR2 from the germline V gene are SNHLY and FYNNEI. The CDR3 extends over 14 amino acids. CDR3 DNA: TGTGCCAGCACTCTAGCGGGATTCACAGATACGCAGTATTTT. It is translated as CASTLAGFTDTQYF.

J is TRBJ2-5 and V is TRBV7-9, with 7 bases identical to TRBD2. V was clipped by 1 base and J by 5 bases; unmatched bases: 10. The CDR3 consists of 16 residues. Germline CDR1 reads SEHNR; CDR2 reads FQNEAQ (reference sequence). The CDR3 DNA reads TGTGCCAGCAGCTTAGAACTAGCGACGCAGTGGGAGACCCAGTACTTC. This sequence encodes CASSLELATQWETQYF.

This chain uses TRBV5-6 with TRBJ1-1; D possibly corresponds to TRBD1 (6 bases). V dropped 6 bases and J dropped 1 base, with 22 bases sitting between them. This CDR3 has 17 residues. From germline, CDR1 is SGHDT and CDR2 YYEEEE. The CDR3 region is CASTLRRGGQRNTEAFF. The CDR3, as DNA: TGTGCCAGCACCTTACGGAGGGGGGGACAAAGGAACACTGAAGCTTTCTTT.

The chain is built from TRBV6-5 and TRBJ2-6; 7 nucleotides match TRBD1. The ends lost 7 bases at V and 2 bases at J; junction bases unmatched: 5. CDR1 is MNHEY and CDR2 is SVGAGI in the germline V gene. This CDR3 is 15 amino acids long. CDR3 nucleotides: TGTGCCAGCAACAGGGGAAGTCCTGGGGCCAACGTCCTGACTTTC. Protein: CASNRGSPGANVLTF.

In DNA form, the CDR3 reads TGTGCCAGCAGTTATAGCGGGGAGCTGTTTTTT. Protein: CASSYSGELFF. This chain connects TRBV12-3 or TRBV12-4 to TRBJ2-2; no clear D. This CDR3 is 11 amino acids long. V shed 4 bases and J shed 7 bases, with 4 bases lying between them.

CDR3 protein: CASSLIALHNYGYTF. In DNA, the CDR3 is TGTGCCAGCAGCTTAATCGCACTTCATAACTATGGCTACACCTTC. The chain employs TRBV7-2 and TRBJ1-2, with D unclear. Trimming pared 2 bases from V and 1 base from J, leaving 11 bases between. In germline, CDR1 is SGHTA, CDR2 FQGNSA. This CDR3 contains 15 residues.

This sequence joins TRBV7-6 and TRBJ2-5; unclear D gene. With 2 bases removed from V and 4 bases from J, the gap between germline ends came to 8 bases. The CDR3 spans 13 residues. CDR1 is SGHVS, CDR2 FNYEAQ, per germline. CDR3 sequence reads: CASSLSVAETQYF. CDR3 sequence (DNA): TGTGCCAGCAGCTTATCTGTAGCAGAGACCCAGTACTTC.

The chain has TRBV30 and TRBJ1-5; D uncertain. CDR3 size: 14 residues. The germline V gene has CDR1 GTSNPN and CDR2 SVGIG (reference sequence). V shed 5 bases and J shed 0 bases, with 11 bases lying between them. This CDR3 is CAWSPSNSNQPQHF. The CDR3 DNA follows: TGTGCCTGGTCGCCAAGCAATAGCAATCAGCCCCAGCATTTT.

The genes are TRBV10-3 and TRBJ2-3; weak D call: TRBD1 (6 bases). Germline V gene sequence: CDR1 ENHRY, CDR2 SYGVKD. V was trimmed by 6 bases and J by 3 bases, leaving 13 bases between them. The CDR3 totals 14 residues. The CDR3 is CAIRPQGPTDTQYF. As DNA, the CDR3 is TGTGCCATCAGACCACAGGGTCCGACAGATACGCAGTATTTT.

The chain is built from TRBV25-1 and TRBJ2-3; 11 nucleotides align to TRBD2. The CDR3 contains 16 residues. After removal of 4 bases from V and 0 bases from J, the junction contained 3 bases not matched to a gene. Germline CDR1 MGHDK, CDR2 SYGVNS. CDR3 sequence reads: CASSGRTSGSTDTQYF. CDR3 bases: TGTGCCAGCAGTGGTCGGACTAGCGGGAGCACAGATACGCAGTATTTT.

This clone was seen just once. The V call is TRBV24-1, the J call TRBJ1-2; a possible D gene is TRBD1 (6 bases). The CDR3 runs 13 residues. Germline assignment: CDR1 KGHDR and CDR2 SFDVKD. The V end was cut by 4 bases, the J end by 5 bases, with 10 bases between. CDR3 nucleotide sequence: TGTGCCACCAGTGAACAGGGAGGGTATGGCTACACCTTC. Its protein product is CATSEQGGYGYTF.

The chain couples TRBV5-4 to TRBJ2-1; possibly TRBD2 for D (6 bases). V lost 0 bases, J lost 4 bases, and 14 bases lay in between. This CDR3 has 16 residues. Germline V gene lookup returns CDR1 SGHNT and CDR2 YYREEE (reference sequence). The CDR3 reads CASSLDGGTSYNEQFF. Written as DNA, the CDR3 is TGTGCCAGCAGCTTGGATGGCGGGACCTCTTACAATGAGCAGTTCTTC. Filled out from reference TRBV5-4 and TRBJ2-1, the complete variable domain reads ETGVTQSPTHLIKTRGQQVTLRCSSQSGHNTVSWYQQALGQGPQFIFQYYREEENGRGNFPPRFSGLQFPNYSSELNVNALELDDSALYLCASSLDGGTSYNEQFFGPGTRLTVL.

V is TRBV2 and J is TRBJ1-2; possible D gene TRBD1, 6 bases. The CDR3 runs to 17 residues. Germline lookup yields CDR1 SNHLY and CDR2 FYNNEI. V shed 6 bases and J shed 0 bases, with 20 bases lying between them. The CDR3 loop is CASRLTSYRDTNYGYTF. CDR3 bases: TGTGCCAGCAGATTAACTAGTTACAGGGATACTAACTATGGCTACACCTTC.

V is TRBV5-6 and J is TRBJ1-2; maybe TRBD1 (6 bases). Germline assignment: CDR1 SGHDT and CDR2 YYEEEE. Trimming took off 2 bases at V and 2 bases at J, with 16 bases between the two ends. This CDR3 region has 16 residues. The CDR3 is CASSLNRQQGNYGYTF. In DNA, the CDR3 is TGTGCCAGCAGCTTAAACCGGCAACAGGGAAACTATGGCTACACCTTC.

The CDR3 sequence: CASSAVRYYYGYTF. The CDR3 bases are TGTGCCAGCAGCGCCGTGAGGTACTACTATGGCTACACCTTC. V is TRBV7-2 and J is TRBJ1-2; no firm D call. CDR1 SGHTA and CDR2 FQGNSA come from the germline V gene. The CDR3 is 14 amino acids. V was pared by 5 bases and J by 3 bases, with 13 bases between.

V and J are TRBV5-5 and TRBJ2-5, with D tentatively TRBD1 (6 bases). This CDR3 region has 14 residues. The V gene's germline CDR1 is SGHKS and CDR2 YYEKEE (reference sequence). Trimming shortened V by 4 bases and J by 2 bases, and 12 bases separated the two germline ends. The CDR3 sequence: CASSALGTQETQYF. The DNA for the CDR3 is TGTGCCAGCAGCGCGCTCGGGACACAAGAGACCCAGTACTTC.

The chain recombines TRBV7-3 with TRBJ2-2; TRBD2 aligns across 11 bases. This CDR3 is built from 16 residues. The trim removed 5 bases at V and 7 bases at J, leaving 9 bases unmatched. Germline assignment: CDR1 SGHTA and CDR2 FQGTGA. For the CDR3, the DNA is TGTGCCAGCAGCCAAACTAGCGGGAGTGTCGGCGGGGAGCTGTTTTTT. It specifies CASSQTSGSVGGELFF.

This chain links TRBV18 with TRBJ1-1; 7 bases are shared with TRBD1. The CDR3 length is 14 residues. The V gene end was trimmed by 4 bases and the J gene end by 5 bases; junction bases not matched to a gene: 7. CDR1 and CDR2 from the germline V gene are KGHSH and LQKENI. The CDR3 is CASSQLTGDTEAFF. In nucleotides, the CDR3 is TGTGCCAGCTCACAACTAACAGGGGATACTGAAGCTTTCTTT.